This TCR beta chain was sequenced in a study of beta chain features in type 1 diabetes. The investigators reverse transcribed all of the isolated RNA, so they sequenced expressed TCRB transcripts. Method: immunoSEQ multiplex PCR; TCRdb's copy keeps in-frame clones and lacks some. The sample holds about 330,000 clones; about 10% are singletons and the top ten take 0.015%. The CDR3 contains 14 residues. Germline trimming cut 4 bases from V and 7 bases from J; bases unmatched to any gene: 6. CDR1 is SGHTA, CDR2 FQGNSA, per germline. The V call is TRBV7-2, the J call TRBJ2-1, with 8 positions matching TRBD2. This TCR came from a woman between 25 and 40 years old in good health. The sequenced sample was naive CD4+ T cells from blood. CDR3 coding DNA: TGTGCCAGCAGCTCCTTCGGACTAGCTAATGAGCAGTTCTTC. Encoded protein: CASSSFGLANEQFF.